Listed here are 14 T cell receptor beta chains from one sample, sequenced in a study of T-cell memory formation after mild COVID-19. Via MiXCR, TCRdb re-called the 5' RACE reads, giving one row per CDR3 protein. The top ten hold roughly 21% of the sample, which has 300,000 to 350,000 distinct CDR3 sequences, approximately 19% seen once. The sample taken for sequencing was PBMCs or a T cell subset sorted from them (not recorded which). All receptors come from a man between 18 and 35 years old who had mild COVID-19 (a few samples of this study predate the infection). Cell type and time point are not known.

This sequence joins TRBV18 and TRBJ1-3; D not resolved. Germline loops: CDR1 KGHSH, CDR2 LQKENI. The CDR3 extends over 16 amino acids. V dropped 2 bases and J dropped 0 bases, with 11 bases sitting between them. The CDR3 protein is CASSPSPSSSGNTIYF. The CDR3 nucleotides are TGTGCCAGCTCACCATCGCCTAGCAGCTCTGGAAACACCATATATTTT.

This clonotype came up a few times. This rearrangement joins TRBV6-5 to TRBJ2-7, with 7 bases fitting TRBD1. The CDR3 covers 13 residues. J was trimmed by 4 bases and V by 8 bases; bases with no gene match: 8. Germline assignment: CDR1 MNHEY and CDR2 SVGAGI. The CDR3 DNA sequence: TGTGCCAGCTCCGGGACAGTTCCTTACGAGCAGTACTTC. Translated, it gives CASSGTVPYEQYF.

This clonotype was picked up many times. V gene TRBV3-1 combines with J gene TRBJ1-2; D possibly corresponds to TRBD1 (5 bases). The CDR3 length is 15 residues. Germline V CDR1 and CDR2: LGHDT, YNNKEL (reference sequence). The ends were cut back, 4 bases at V and 8 bases at J, with 20 bases in the middle. In nucleotides, the CDR3 is TGTGCCAGCAGCCGCAAGTGGAGGGGATCGGAGGGCTACACCTTC. Amino acid sequence: CASSRKWRGSEGYTF. Together with reference TRBV3-1 and TRBJ1-2, the CDR3 gives the full variable domain: DTAVSQTPKYLVTQMGNDKSIKCEQNLGHDTMYWYKQDSKKFLKIMFSYNNKELIINETVPNRFSPKSPDKAHLNLHINSLELGDSAVYFCASSRKWRGSEGYTFGSGTRLTVV.

The V and J genes are TRBV5-1 and TRBJ2-1; 12 bases fit TRBD1. Germline CDR1 is SGHRS and CDR2 is YFSETQ. This CDR3 is 15 amino acids long. Trimming took 4 bases from V and 6 from J; bases not matched to a gene: 5. CDR3 nucleotides: TGCGCCAGCAGCACGGGACAGGGGGCGGGCAATGAGCAGTTCTTC. This translates into CASSTGQGAGNEQFF.

J is TRBJ1-5 and V is TRBV6-2 or TRBV6-3; 9 bases agree with TRBD1. Germline assignment: CDR1 MNHEY and CDR2 SVGEGT. With 4 bases clipped from V and 6 bases from J, the junction kept 4 bases outside the gene matches. The CDR3 has 14 residues. Written as DNA, the CDR3 is TGTGCCAGCAGTTCACAGGGGGCCCTTCAGCCCCAGCATTTT. This sequence encodes CASSSQGALQPQHF.

This clonotype was seen ten or more times. The rearrangement joins TRBV20-1 to TRBJ2-6; maybe TRBD1 (5 bases). Trimming stripped 5 bases from V and 0 bases from J, with 5 bases between. The CDR3 contains 13 residues. Germline loops: CDR1 DFQATT, CDR2 SNEGSKA (reference sequence). The CDR3 DNA reads TGCAGTGCTGACAGCTCTGGGGCCAACGTCCTGACTTTC. It codes for CSADSSGANVLTF.

The rearrangement joins TRBV6-1 to TRBJ2-7; D is possibly TRBD1 or TRBD2 (6 bases each). CDR3 size: 14 residues. Trimming removed 7 bases at V and 6 bases at J, with 19 bases between. Germline V gene lookup returns CDR1 MNHNS and CDR2 SASEGT. DNA of the CDR3: TGTGCCAGCACCCCGGCGGGACACGGGGTCGAGCAGTACGTC. It specifies CASTPAGHGVEQYV.

This clonotype has only a few counts. This chain links TRBV11-2 with TRBJ2-7, with D possibly TRBD1 on 5 matching bases. The germline V gene has CDR1 SGHAT and CDR2 FQNNGV. Deletions cut 2 bases from V and 0 bases from J, with 8 bases between. The CDR3 runs to 14 residues. CDR3 DNA sequence: TGTGCCAGCAGCTTAAACAGGATCTCCTACGAGCAGTACTTC. Translated, it gives CASSLNRISYEQYF.

This clonotype was seen at least ten times. The rearrangement links TRBV20-1 to TRBJ2-3; no clear D. The germline gives CDR1 DFQATT, CDR2 SNEGSKA (reference sequence). CDR3 length: 13 amino acids. Trimming took 0 bases from V and 2 from J, leaving 6 bases between them. In nucleotides, the CDR3 is TGCAGTGCTAGAGAGGTGTACACAGATACGCAGTATTTT. Encoded protein: CSAREVYTDTQYF.

The sample holds a few counts of this clonotype. The V and J genes are TRBV5-1 and TRBJ2-5; 10 bases align to TRBD2. V trimming: 4 bases; J trimming: 4 bases; junction bases outside the gene matches: 7. This CDR3 comprises 15 residues. Germline V gene data show CDR1 as SGHRS and CDR2 as YFSETQ. Here the CDR3 reads CASSPGAGGRETQYF. The CDR3 nucleotides read TGCGCCAGCAGCCCCGGAGCGGGGGGGCGAGAGACCCAGTACTTC.

This clonotype was counted many times. The gene calls are TRBV12-3 or TRBV12-4 and TRBJ1-2; a possible D gene is TRBD1 (5 bases). This CDR3 comprises 13 residues. V was trimmed by 7 bases and J by 5 bases, leaving 14 bases between them. The DNA for the CDR3 is TGTGCCAGCAACCGGGACCGAGGATATGGCTACACCTTC. Residues: CASNRDRGYGYTF.

This clonotype showed up just a few times. The V and J genes are TRBV6-6 and TRBJ2-7; no clear D gene. V was pared by 4 bases and J by 12 bases, with 16 bases between. This CDR3 comprises 12 residues. Germline loops: CDR1 MNHNY, CDR2 SVGAGI (reference sequence). The DNA for the CDR3 is TGTGCCAGCAGTTCCCCTGAGAGTCGGCCGTACTTC. It yields the protein CASSSPESRPYF.

This clonotype has more than one count but fewer than ten. The chain uses TRBV28 and TRBJ1-1; D is uncertain. Trimming took off 2 bases at V and 3 bases at J, with 7 bases between the two ends. Germline V lookup: CDR1 MDHEN, CDR2 SYDVKM. CDR3 size: 13 residues. CDR3 loop: CASSLVPYTEAFF. CDR3 DNA sequence: TGTGCCAGCAGTTTAGTCCCGTACACTGAAGCTTTCTTT. Full variable domain (rest looked up from reference TRBV28 and TRBJ1-1): DVKVTQSSRYLVKRTGEKVFLECVQDMDHENMFWYRQDPGLGLRLIYFSYDVKMKEKGDIPEGYSVSREKKERFSLILESASTNQTSMYLCASSLVPYTEAFFGQGTRLTVV.

The chain uses TRBV12-3 or TRBV12-4 and TRBJ2-7; TRBD2 agrees at 8 bases. CDR3 length equals 15 residues. Trimming took 2 bases from V and 0 from J; bases not matched to a gene: 3. The CDR3 loop is CASSLSLAGSYEQYV. The CDR3 DNA reads as TGTGCCAGCAGTTTATCCCTAGCGGGCTCCTACGAGCAGTACGTC.